These 12 T cell receptor beta chains came from one sample sequenced in a study of blood T cell repertoires in COVID-19. This table comes from immunoSEQ multiplex PCR, and its TCRdb copy is limited to in-frame clones, with some not included. The sample includes roughly 99,000 clones, 80% to 90% of them seen just once. Sequenced sample: peripheral blood. All receptors come from a man aged 35-49 years with active or convalescent COVID-19.

The rearrangement uses TRBV19 and TRBJ2-7, with 7 bases that match TRBD1. The CDR3 covers 13 residues. The junction had 5 bases not matched to a gene; V was cut back by 6 bases and J by 3 bases. Germline loops: CDR1 LNHDA, CDR2 SQIVND (reference sequence). CDR3 amino acids: CASRLTGDYEQYF. CDR3 DNA: TGTGCCAGTAGGCTAACAGGGGACTACGAGCAGTACTTC. The full variable domain, completed using reference TRBV19 and TRBJ2-7, is DGGITQSPKYLFRKEGQNVTLSCEQNLNHDAMYWYRQDPGQGLRLIYYSQIVNDFQKGDIAEGYSVSREKKESFPLTVTSAQKNPTAFYLCASRLTGDYEQYFGPGTRLTVT.

V is TRBV28 and J is TRBJ1-1, with D unresolved. The germline V gene has CDR1 MDHEN and CDR2 SYDVKM. The CDR3 sequence is 12 residues long. The germline V and J ends were trimmed by 5 bases and 4 bases, with 8 bases remaining between them. CDR3 sequence reads: CASSPLFTEAFF. CDR3 nucleotide sequence: TGTGCCAGCAGTCCCCTGTTCACTGAAGCTTTCTTT.

V gene TRBV7-8 combines with J gene TRBJ2-1, with D possibly matching TRBD2 (6 bases). The CDR3 contains 17 residues. With 5 bases removed from V and 2 bases from J, the gap between germline ends came to 19 bases. CDR1 and CDR2 (germline): SGHVS, FQNEAQ. The CDR3 DNA sequence: TGTGCCAGCAGCCCACGAGGCCAGGGAGGCGCCTACAATGAGCAGTTCTTC. Its protein is CASSPRGQGGAYNEQFF. Variable domain in full (rest from reference TRBV7-8 and TRBJ2-1): GAGVSQSPRYKVAKRGQDVALRCDPISGHVSLFWYQQALGQGPEFLTYFQNEAQLDKSGLPSDRFFAERPEGSVSTLKIQRTQQEDSAVYLCASSPRGQGGAYNEQFFGPGTRLTVL.

The chain combines TRBV12-3 or TRBV12-4 with TRBJ1-4; 8 positions match TRBD1. Trimming cost V 6 bases and J 10 bases; bases outside gene matches: 7. The CDR3 loop spans 13 amino acids. CDR3 sequence (DNA): TGTGCCAGCAGACCCGGACAGGGAGGAAAACTGTTTTTT. Translating it yields CASRPGQGGKLFF.

This chain joins TRBV5-1 and TRBJ1-2; TRBD1 matches 7 bases. The V gene's germline CDR1 is SGHRS and CDR2 YFSETQ. Germline trimming cut 3 bases from V and 7 bases from J; bases unmatched to any gene: 12. The CDR3 is 15 residues long. CDR3 coding DNA: TGCGCCAGCAGCTACATTCTAGACAGGGTGCTTGGCTACACCTTC. Translation gives CASSYILDRVLGYTF.

The gene calls are TRBV7-9 and TRBJ1-1, with 7 bases aligning to TRBD1. V gave up 6 bases and J gave up 5 bases; unmatched junction bases: 3. CDR1 SEHNR and CDR2 FQNEAQ come from the germline V gene (reference sequence). CDR3 length: 12 residues. The CDR3 reads CASRQQGTEAFF. The DNA of the CDR3 is TGTGCCAGCAGGCAACAGGGGACTGAAGCTTTCTTT.

The genes are TRBV10-3 and TRBJ1-6; 7 bases match TRBD1. CDR3 length equals 16 residues. Germline V CDR1 and CDR2: ENHRY, SYGVKD. Losses at the gene ends were 2 bases for V and 7 bases for J; bases not matched to a gene: 8. This CDR3 is CAISEPRGGRNSPLHF. In DNA form, the CDR3 reads TGTGCCATCAGTGAGCCGAGAGGGGGCAGGAATTCACCCCTCCACTTT.

This chain connects TRBV11-3 to TRBJ2-1, with TRBD2 matching 8 bases. The CDR3 length is 15 residues. Germline-derived CDR1 and CDR2 are SGHNT and YENEEA. With V trimmed by 3 bases and J by 5 bases, 6 bases remained unmatched. The CDR3 coding sequence is TGTGCCAGCAGCTTGGCGGCGGGAGGTCACAATGAGCAGTTCTTC. It specifies CASSLAAGGHNEQFF.

V gene TRBV7-9 combines with J gene TRBJ2-1; 7 nucleotides line up with TRBD1. Germline assignment: CDR1 SEHNR and CDR2 FQNEAQ (reference sequence). This CDR3 spans 15 amino acids. V shed 4 bases, J shed 4 bases, and the junction held 7 bases outside the gene matches. The CDR3, as DNA: TGTGCCAGCAGCTCACCGGCAGGGGGTTACAATGAGCAGTTCTTC. It codes for CASSSPAGGYNEQFF.

The CDR3 reads CSAHSTGEQYF. The DNA for the CDR3 is TGCAGTGCTCACTCAACGGGCGAGCAGTACTTC. The rearrangement joins TRBV20-1 to TRBJ2-7; D ambiguous. V dropped 5 bases and J dropped 6 bases, with 11 bases sitting between them. This CDR3 contains 11 residues. The germline V gene encodes CDR1 DFQATT and CDR2 SNEGSKA (reference sequence).

This sequence joins TRBV10-3 and TRBJ2-1; D unclear. The V and J ends lost 4 bases and 4 bases respectively, with 2 bases between them. Germline V gene lookup returns CDR1 ENHRY and CDR2 SYGVKD. The CDR3 consists of 11 residues. CDR3 sequence (DNA): TGTGCCATCAGTGCGTACAATGAGCAGTTCTTC. Its protein product is CAISAYNEQFF.

The chain uses TRBV13 and TRBJ2-7; the D is unclear. The CDR3 runs 13 residues. Between the trimmed V and J ends, which lost 6 bases and 3 bases, there was a span of 12 bases. The germline CDR1 and CDR2 sequences are PRHDT and FYEKMQ (reference sequence). CDR3 sequence reads: CASSPSPLYEQYF. DNA of the CDR3: TGTGCCAGCAGTCCTAGTCCCCTCTACGAGCAGTACTTC.